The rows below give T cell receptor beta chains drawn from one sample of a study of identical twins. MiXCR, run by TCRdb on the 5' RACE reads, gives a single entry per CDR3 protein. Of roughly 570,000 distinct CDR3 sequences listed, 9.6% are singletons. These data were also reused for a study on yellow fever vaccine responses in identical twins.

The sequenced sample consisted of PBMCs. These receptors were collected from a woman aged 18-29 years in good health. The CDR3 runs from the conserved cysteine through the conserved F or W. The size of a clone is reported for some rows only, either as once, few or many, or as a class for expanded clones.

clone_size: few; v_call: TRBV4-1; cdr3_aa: CASSRTQGEDTQYF
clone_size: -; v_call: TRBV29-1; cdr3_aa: CSVVSGDTGELFF
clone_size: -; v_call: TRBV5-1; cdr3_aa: CASSLVSSEAFF
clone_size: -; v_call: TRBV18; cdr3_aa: CASSPPSGSVGNEQFF
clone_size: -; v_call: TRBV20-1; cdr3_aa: CSARDMWGNQPQHF
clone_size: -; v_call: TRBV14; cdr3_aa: CASSQDEGQLREQYF
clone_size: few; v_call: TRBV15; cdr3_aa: CATSSGGLAGFETQYF
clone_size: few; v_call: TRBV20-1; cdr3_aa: CSARNSGGSRSYNEQFF
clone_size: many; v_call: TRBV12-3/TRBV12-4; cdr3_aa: CAIWAGGTGELFF
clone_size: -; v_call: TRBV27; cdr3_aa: CARSQGPDTQYF
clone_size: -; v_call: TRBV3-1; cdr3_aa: CASSQGSRDVLYF
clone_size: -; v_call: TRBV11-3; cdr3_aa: CASSRKMNRGTNEKLFF
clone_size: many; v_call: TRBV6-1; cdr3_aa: CASGRWKGGQVTVHF
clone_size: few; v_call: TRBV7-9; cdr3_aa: CASSFEAGSEQFF
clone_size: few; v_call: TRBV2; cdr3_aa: CASSEGGLGGTDTQYF
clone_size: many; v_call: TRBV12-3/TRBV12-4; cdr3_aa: CASSFPGAEQYF
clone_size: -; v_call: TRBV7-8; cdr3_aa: CASSFYRGEAFF
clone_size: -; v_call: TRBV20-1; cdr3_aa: CSAPEGGANTGELFF
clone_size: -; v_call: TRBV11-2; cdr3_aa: CASSPRRQAYEQYF
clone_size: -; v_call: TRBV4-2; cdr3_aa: CASSQVVGTGNQPQHF
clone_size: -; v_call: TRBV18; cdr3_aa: CASSPLPRLDQETQYF
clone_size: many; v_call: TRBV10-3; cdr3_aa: CAILWDSSYEQYF
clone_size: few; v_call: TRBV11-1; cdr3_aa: CASSLGVGGLSSYNEQFF
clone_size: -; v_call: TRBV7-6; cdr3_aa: CASSLLRGQGAEEKLFF
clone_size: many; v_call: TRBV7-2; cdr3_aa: CASSLAGSATDTQYF
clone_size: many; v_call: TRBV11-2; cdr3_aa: CASSGGQGAGTGELFF
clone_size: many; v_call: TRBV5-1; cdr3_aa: CASSTGLPSYNEQFF
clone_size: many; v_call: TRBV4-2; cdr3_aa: CASSQEGLAGSSYEQYF
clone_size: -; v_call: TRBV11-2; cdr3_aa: CASSFLGTTGGFGYEQYF
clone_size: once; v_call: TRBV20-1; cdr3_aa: CSAPMTGSATQYF
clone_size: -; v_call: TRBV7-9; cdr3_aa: CASSRRDLTYNEQFF
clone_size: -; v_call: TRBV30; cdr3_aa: CAWSVGVAGGGNEQFF
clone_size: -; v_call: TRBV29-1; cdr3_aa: CSVTPSADTQYF
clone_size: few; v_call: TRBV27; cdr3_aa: CASSFRTGKAEAFF
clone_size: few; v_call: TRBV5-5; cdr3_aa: CASSLYTYNEQFF
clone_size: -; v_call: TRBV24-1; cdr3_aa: CATSDPRGQSLDTQYF
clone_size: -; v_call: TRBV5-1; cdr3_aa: CASRPTGFGETQYF
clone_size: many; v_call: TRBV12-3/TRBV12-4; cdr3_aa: CASSLKGQFF
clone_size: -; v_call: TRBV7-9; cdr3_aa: CASHGQTNTGELFF
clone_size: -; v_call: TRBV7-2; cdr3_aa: CASSLFWRSSGNTQYF
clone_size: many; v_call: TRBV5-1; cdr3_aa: CASSFQDSNEKLFF
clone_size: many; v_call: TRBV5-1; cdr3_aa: CASSRTGTGAVGELFF
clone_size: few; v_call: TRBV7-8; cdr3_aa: CASSLTGAPKTDGYTF
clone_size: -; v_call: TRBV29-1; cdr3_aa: CSVEGGQPGRTDTQYF
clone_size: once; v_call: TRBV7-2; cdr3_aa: CASSLVASSSGANVLTF
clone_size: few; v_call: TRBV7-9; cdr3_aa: CASSLSLGVNEKLFF
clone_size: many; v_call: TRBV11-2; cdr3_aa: CASSLRLAGTTGELFF
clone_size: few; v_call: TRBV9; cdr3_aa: CASSVETYEQYF
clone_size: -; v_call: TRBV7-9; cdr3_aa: CASRRGQSYEQYF
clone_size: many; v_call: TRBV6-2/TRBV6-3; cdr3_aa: CASSYRQETQYF
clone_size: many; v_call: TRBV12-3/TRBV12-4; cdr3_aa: CASSSVPGQGAHEQYF
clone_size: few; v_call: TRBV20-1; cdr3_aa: CSAREGLVKETQYF
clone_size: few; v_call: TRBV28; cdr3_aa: CASSKKGTGELFF
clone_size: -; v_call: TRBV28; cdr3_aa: CASSSPGLGAQHEQFF